One sample yielded the 16 T cell receptor beta chains listed below, sequenced in a study of cytomegalovirus exposure and HLA in healthy donors. The study ran its PCR with 60 Vbeta and 13 Jbeta primers. The assay was immunoSEQ multiplex PCR, and TCRdb's table has in-frame clones only and misses some. The data hold 120,000 to 150,000 clones, with just under 80% observed a single time. The sample consisted of PBMCs. Source of these receptors: a man aged 25-40 years in good health and CMV-seronegative.

The rearrangement joins TRBV7-9 to TRBJ2-7; TRBD1 might be the D (5 bases). This CDR3 contains 15 residues. In germline, CDR1 is SEHNR, CDR2 FQNEAQ (reference sequence). V lost 5 bases, J lost 0 bases, and 14 bases lay in between. The CDR3 DNA sequence: TGTGCCAGCAGCCCAGGGTTGACAGTCTCCTACGAGCAGTACTTC. It is translated as CASSPGLTVSYEQYF.

The chain couples TRBV5-1 to TRBJ2-1; D unclear. Deletions cut 4 bases from V and 2 bases from J, with 10 bases between. Germline-derived CDR1 and CDR2 are SGHRS and YFSETQ. The CDR3 is 14 amino acids. This CDR3 reads CASSPYQTYNEQFF. CDR3 nucleotides: TGCGCCAGCAGCCCCTACCAAACCTACAATGAGCAGTTCTTC.

The genes are TRBV2 and TRBJ2-3, with 8 nucleotides matching TRBD1. CDR3 length: 14 residues. Germline loops: CDR1 SNHLY, CDR2 FYNNEI. V trimming: 8 bases; J trimming: 4 bases; junction bases outside the gene matches: 8. CDR3 nucleotides: TGTGCCAGCGAGGGGACAGGAAGCGCAGATACGCAGTATTTT. Translating gives CASEGTGSADTQYF.

The V gene is TRBV18, the J gene TRBJ1-1; D unresolved. Germline CDR1 KGHSH, CDR2 LQKENI. CDR3 length: 14 amino acids. The ends were cut back, 9 bases at V and 4 bases at J, with 18 bases in the middle. The CDR3 loop is CASSDLGRATEAFF. The CDR3, as DNA: TGTGCCAGTTCCGACTTGGGGAGGGCCACTGAAGCTTTCTTT.

This sequence joins TRBV5-1 and TRBJ2-5, with 8 bases lining up with TRBD2. The V and J ends lost 3 bases and 5 bases, in that order; junction bases with no gene match: 6. The CDR3 runs 14 residues. Germline CDR1 reads SGHRS; CDR2 reads YFSETQ. CDR3 DNA: TGCGCCAGCAGCTCCCGGGGGGGCCCCGAGACCCAGTACTTC. Amino acid sequence: CASSSRGGPETQYF.

The rearrangement joins TRBV18 to TRBJ1-1; no reliable D call. This CDR3 spans 13 amino acids. V dropped 2 bases and J dropped 3 bases, with 7 bases sitting between them. Germline CDR1 and CDR2: KGHSH and LQKENI. In nucleotides, the CDR3 is TGTGCCAGCTCACCATTCGGTTACACTGAAGCTTTCTTT. It is translated as CASSPFGYTEAFF.

The chain is built from TRBV7-9 and TRBJ1-1; 7 bases match TRBD1. The V gene's germline CDR1 is SEHNR and CDR2 FQNEAQ (reference sequence). J was trimmed by 1 base and V by 5 bases; bases with no gene match: 13. The length of the CDR3 is 17 residues. The CDR3 coding sequence is TGTGCCAGCAGCCTCGGTATAAGGGGGCCCAAGAACACTGAAGCTTTCTTT. It encodes CASSLGIRGPKNTEAFF.

In this sample, this clone turned up a few times. The chain recombines TRBV28 with TRBJ1-5; possible D gene TRBD1, 5 bases. CDR3 size: 13 residues. CDR1 is MDHEN and CDR2 is SYDVKM in the germline V gene. Trimming removed 8 bases at V and 0 bases at J, with 8 bases between. CDR3 sequence reads: CASGGDSNQPQHF. In nucleotides, the CDR3 is TGTGCCAGCGGAGGGGATAGCAATCAGCCCCAGCATTTT.

The rearrangement joins TRBV9 to TRBJ2-5; 7 nucleotides line up with TRBD2. V lost 0 bases to trimming and J lost 5 bases; unmatched junction nucleotides: 10. There are 16 residues in the CDR3. Germline CDR1 and CDR2: SGDLS and YYNGEE. In DNA form, the CDR3 reads TGTGCCAGCAGCGTAGGGTGGGAGGGCCATACGGAGACCCAGTACTTC. It is translated as CASSVGWEGHTETQYF.

CDR3 coding DNA: TGCAGCGCCACAGGGCCGAACACCGGGGAGCTGTTTTTT. This gives the protein CSATGPNTGELFF. The chain uses TRBV29-1 and TRBJ2-2; perhaps TRBD1 as D (6 bases). This CDR3 spans 13 amino acids. Trimming took 7 bases from V and 0 from J, leaving 9 bases between them. Germline CDR1 is SQVTM and CDR2 is ANQGSEA.

The chain uses TRBV19 and TRBJ2-5; TRBD2 matches at 8 bases. V lost 3 bases to trimming and J lost 4 bases; unmatched junction nucleotides: 7. This CDR3 spans 15 amino acids. Germline V gene lookup returns CDR1 LNHDA and CDR2 SQIVND (reference sequence). CDR3 nucleotides: TGTGCCAGTAGTATTGCTAGCGGGTTGACAGAGACCCAGTACTTC. It specifies CASSIASGLTETQYF. The complete variable domain, with remaining parts taken from reference TRBV19 and TRBJ2-5, reads DGGITQSPKYLFRKEGQNVTLSCEQNLNHDAMYWYRQDPGQGLRLIYYSQIVNDFQKGDIAEGYSVSREKKESFPLTVTSAQKNPTAFYLCASSIASGLTETQYFGPGTRLLVL.

The chain is built from TRBV12-5 and TRBJ2-2; TRBD1 aligns across 7 bases. CDR1 and CDR2 (germline): LGHNT, FRNRAP. V shed 1 base and J 1 base; nucleotides not matched to a gene: 0. There are 15 residues in the CDR3. The DNA of the CDR3 is TGTGCTAGTGGTTTGGGACAGGGGAACACCGGGGAGCTGTTTTTT. Translation gives CASGLGQGNTGELFF.

The chain is built from TRBV6-1 and TRBJ1-2, with a weak D call TRBD1 (5 bases). This CDR3 has 12 residues. Trimming took off 10 bases at V and 4 bases at J, with 13 bases between the two ends. CDR1 MNHNS and CDR2 SASEGT come from the germline V gene. In DNA form, the CDR3 reads TGTGCCACCGAGACAGACGGCTATGGCTACACCTTC. Translating it yields CATETDGYGYTF.

V usage is TRBV27 and J usage is TRBJ2-6, with a weak D call TRBD1 (6 bases). This CDR3 has 15 amino acids. The germline V and J ends were trimmed by 6 bases and 1 base, with 10 bases remaining between them. The germline CDR1 and CDR2 sequences are MNHEY and SMNVEV (reference sequence). For the CDR3, the DNA is TGTGCCAGCAGACCAAGGGGGTCTGGGGCCAACGTCCTGACTTTC. It encodes CASRPRGSGANVLTF. Together with reference TRBV27 and TRBJ2-6, the CDR3 gives the full variable domain: EAQVTQNPRYLITVTGKKLTVTCSQNMNHEYMSWYRQDPGLGLRQIYYSMNVEVTDKGDVPEGYKVSRKEKRNFPLILESPSPNQTSLYFCASRPRGSGANVLTFGAGSRLTVL.

The chain uses TRBV19 and TRBJ1-4, with TRBD1 identical over 7 bases. The CDR3 contains 16 residues. Germline V gives CDR1 LNHDA, CDR2 SQIVND (reference sequence). Unmatched junction bases numbered 7, after V lost 1 base and J lost 5 bases. DNA for the CDR3: TGTGCCAGTAGTATAGGACGGACAGGCCTAAATGAAAAACTGTTTTTT. Translated: CASSIGRTGLNEKLFF.

CDR3 residues: CASSVGAGGANVLTF. The CDR3 bases are TGTGCCAGCAGCGTGGGGGCGGGTGGGGCCAACGTCCTGACTTTC. The V and J genes are TRBV9 and TRBJ2-6, with D possibly TRBD1 on 6 matching bases. CDR1 and CDR2 from the germline V gene are SGDLS and YYNGEE. The CDR3 loop spans 15 amino acids. Between the trimmed V and J ends, which lost 2 bases and 3 bases, there was a span of 9 bases.